One T cell receptor (beta chain) is described in this entry. This clonotype was observed a few times. The antigen it recognizes is unknown. One base away there is no much larger clone; base qualities are not given. The library was made by 5' RACE. For sequencing, a NextSeq 500 was employed. In the TCR library protocol, unique molecular identifiers were attached to individual cDNA molecules to correct for PCR bias and sequencing error. TCR alpha and beta chains were both sequenced, and the abundances of alpha and beta sequences in each sample were closely correlated with each other. From the authors' description of their analysis: Decombinator V4 was used to perform V gene, J gene and CDR3 annotation of TCR sequences. Expanded TCRs were defined as changing significantly between any two time points under a Poisson model with p below 0.0001. TCR abundances were normalised to the total number of TCRs sequenced per sample and were expressed as counts per million. MAIT TCRs were defined by TRAV1-2 paired with TRAJ12, TRAJ20 or TRAJ33, and iNKT TCRs by TRAV10 paired with TRAJ18. VDJdb, accessed 1 November 2021, was searched for CMV, EBV and SARS-CoV-2 annotated TCRs, excluding TCRs annotated for multiple antigens. Using fastp at Q25 and MiXCR, TCRdb reprocessed the public reads and kept productive beta chains. Identical CDR3 protein sequences are pooled into one entry, listed with their most common genes and DNA. TCRdb's processing, not the authors', yielded these V and J calls. Here the sample has under 95,000 distinct CDR3 sequences; around 12% occur a single time. The top ten constitute 4% to 5.5% of the sample.

This record comes from a study of early T cells in non-severe SARS-CoV-2 infection (dated by TCRdb to 2020 to 2022). About the study as a whole: Because TCR sequencing relied on bulk RNA taken from unsorted whole blood, pairing of alpha and beta chains was not possible.

The paper as a whole reports these results and caveats: VDJdb matching was skewed toward anti-spike CD8 responses, so virus-specific expansions were likely underestimated and private and CD4 specificities were missed.

The CDR3, cysteine through phenylalanine, is 15 amino acids long. Just CDR3 DNA is preserved here, 45 bases in frame from base 1. After removal of 6 bases from V and 3 bases from J, the junction retains 6 bases not matched to a gene. Set within a cohort of healthcare workers in London, UK, this nested case-control study involved weekly PCR testing of nasopharyngeal swabs along with blood sampling. Healthcare workers were enrolled in the week of the UK lockdown, from 23 to 31 March 2020, and were followed every week for up to about 15 weeks. The chain employs TRBV12-3 or TRBV12-4 and TRBJ1-1, and 11 bases in between align with TRBD1. This TCR was sampled from an adult who was a healthcare worker with PCR-confirmed SARS-CoV-2 infection or an uninfected control (not recorded which). Sequencing used whole blood. CDR3 region: CASSGTGGRYTEAFF. DNA sequence: TGTGCCAGCAGCGGGACAGGGGGAAGGTACACTGAAGCTTTCTTT.